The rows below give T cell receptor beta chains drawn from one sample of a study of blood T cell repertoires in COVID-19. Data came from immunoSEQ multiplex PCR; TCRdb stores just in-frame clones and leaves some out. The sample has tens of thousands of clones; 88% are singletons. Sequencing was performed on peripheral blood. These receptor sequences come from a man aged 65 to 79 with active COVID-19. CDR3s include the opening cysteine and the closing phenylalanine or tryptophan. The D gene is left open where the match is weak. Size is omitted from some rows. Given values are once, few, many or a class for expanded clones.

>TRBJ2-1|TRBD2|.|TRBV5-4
CASSPRPLAGGRYDEQFF
TGTGCCAGCAGCCCTCGCCCACTAGCGGGGGGGCGGTACGATGAGCAGTTCTTC
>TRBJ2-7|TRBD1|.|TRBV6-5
CASSSDRGWEQYF
TGTGCCAGCAGTTCGGACAGGGGGTGGGAGCAGTACTTC
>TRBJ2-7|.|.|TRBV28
CASSLDVTRPSYEQYF
TGTGCCAGCAGTTTAGACGTGACAAGGCCATCCTACGAGCAGTACTTC
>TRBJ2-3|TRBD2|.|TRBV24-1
CATSGPRGRGAGGSDTQYF
TGTGCCACCAGTGGGCCCAGGGGGCGCGGAGCGGGAGGGTCTGATACGCAGTATTTT
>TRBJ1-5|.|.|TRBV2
CASTLAGSNQPQHF
TGTGCCAGCACCTTGGCAGGGAGCAATCAGCCCCAGCATTTT
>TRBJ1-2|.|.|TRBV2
CASSLQGTANYGYTF
TGTGCCAGCAGCCTCCAGGGGACGGCTAACTATGGCTACACCTTC
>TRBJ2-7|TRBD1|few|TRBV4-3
CASSQEPPGQGSYEQYF
TGCGCCAGCAGCCAGGAGCCCCCGGGACAGGGGTCCTACGAGCAGTACTTC
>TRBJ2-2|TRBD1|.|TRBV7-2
CASSWRQGGGELFF
TGTGCCAGCAGCTGGCGACAGGGTGGCGGGGAGCTGTTTTTT
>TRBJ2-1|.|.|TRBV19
CASSFRTGAGYNEQFF
TGTGCCAGTAGTTTCCGGACAGGAGCGGGCTACAATGAGCAGTTCTTC
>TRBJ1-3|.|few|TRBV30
CAWSGGWTAGNTIYF
TGTGCCTGGAGCGGGGGTTGGACTGCTGGAAACACCATATATTTT
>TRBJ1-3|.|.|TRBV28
CASRRGGDGLRPGNTIYF
TGTGCCAGCAGACGGGGAGGGGACGGCTTAAGACCTGGAAACACCATATATTTT
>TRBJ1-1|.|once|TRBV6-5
CASSYGRNTEAFF
TGTGCCAGCAGTTATGGCAGAAACACTGAAGCTTTCTTT
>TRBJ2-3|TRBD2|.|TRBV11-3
CASSDGGDLDTQYF
TGTGCCAGCAGCGACGGGGGGGACCTCGATACGCAGTATTTT
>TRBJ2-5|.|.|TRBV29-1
CSAFGGAGETQYF
TGCAGCGCCTTTGGAGGGGCAGGTGAGACCCAGTACTTC
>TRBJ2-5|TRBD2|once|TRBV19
CASSIKSGGPGGAQYF
TGTGCCAGTAGTATAAAAAGCGGGGGCCCGGGGGGGGCCCAGTACTTC
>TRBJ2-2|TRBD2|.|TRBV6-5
CAGAAGAWAGELFF
TGTGCCGGGGCAGCGGGGGCCTGGGCCGGGGAGCTGTTTTTT
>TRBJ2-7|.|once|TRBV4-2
CASSQDWRDPYEQYF
TGTGCCAGCAGCCAAGATTGGAGGGACCCCTACGAGCAGTACTTC
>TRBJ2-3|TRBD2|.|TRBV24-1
CATSAGGGRATDTQYF
TGTGCCACCAGTGCCGGAGGCGGGAGGGCCACAGATACGCAGTATTTT
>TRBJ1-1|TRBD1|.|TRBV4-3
CASSQEGVGTGALIAFF
TGCGCCAGCAGCCAAGAAGGGGTTGGGACAGGGGCGCTGATTGCTTTCTTT
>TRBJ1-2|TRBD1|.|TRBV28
CASSSRDRGTPNYGYTF
TGTGCCAGCAGTTCTCGGGACAGGGGCACCCCTAACTATGGCTACACCTTC
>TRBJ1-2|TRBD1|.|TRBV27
CASSPHRGGGYTF
TGTGCCAGCAGTCCTCACAGGGGTGGTGGCTACACCTTC
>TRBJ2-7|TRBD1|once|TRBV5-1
CASSRGQGAYEQYF
TGCGCCAGCAGCAGAGGACAGGGGGCGTACGAGCAGTACTTC
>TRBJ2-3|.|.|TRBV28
CASWGPRSITDTQYF
TGTGCCAGCTGGGGGCCCCGGTCGATCACAGATACGCAGTATTTT
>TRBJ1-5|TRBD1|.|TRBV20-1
CSASDVGTGNQPQHF
TGCAGTGCTAGTGACGTTGGGACAGGGAATCAGCCCCAGCATTTT
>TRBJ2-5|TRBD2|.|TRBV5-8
CASSWGTSGLWTQYF
TGTGCCAGCAGCTGGGGGACTAGCGGTCTTTGGACCCAGTACTTC
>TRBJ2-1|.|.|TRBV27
CASRLTGAAYNEQFF
TGTGCCAGCAGGCTCACGGGAGCCGCTTACAATGAGCAGTTCTTC
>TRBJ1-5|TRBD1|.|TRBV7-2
CASSPRQGRGQPQHF
TGTGCCAGCAGCCCACGACAGGGACGCGGTCAGCCCCAGCATTTT
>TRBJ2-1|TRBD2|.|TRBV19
CASSSSGGIFNEQFF
TGTGCCAGTAGTAGCTCGGGAGGGATATTCAATGAGCAGTTCTTC
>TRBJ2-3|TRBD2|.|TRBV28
CASSSPIAGSTDTQYF
TGTGCCAGCAGTTCCCCCATAGCGGGGAGCACAGATACGCAGTATTTT
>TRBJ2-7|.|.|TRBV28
CASSLGTPYEQYF
TGTGCCAGCAGTTTGGGCACCCCCTACGAGCAGTACTTC
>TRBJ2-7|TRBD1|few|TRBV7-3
CASSPQGARAYEQYF
TGTGCCAGCAGCCCCCAGGGGGCACGGGCCTACGAGCAGTACTTC
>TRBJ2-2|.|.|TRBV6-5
CASSYFAGSNTGELFF
TGTGCCAGCAGTTACTTCGCGGGGTCGAACACCGGGGAGCTGTTTTTT
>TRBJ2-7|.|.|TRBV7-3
CASSLSRASGEQYF
TGTGCCAGCAGCCTCTCTCGCGCCTCGGGGGAGCAGTACTTC
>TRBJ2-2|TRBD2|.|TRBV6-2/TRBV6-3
CASSYWTSGGGTGELFF
TGTGCCAGCAGTTACTGGACTAGCGGGGGGGGCACCGGGGAGCTGTTTTTT
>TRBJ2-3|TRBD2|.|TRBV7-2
CASSPTSGGVDTQYF
TGTGCCAGCAGCCCGACTAGCGGGGGGGTAGATACGCAGTATTTT
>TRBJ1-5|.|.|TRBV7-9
CASSSKGVGQPQHF
TGTGCCAGCAGCTCCAAGGGGGTAGGTCAGCCCCAGCATTTT
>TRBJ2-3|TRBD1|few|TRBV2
CASNGGPGQQFTDTQYF
TGTGCCAGCAATGGGGGACCGGGACAGCAATTCACAGATACGCAGTATTTT
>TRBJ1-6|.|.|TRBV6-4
CASSDGGSPLHF
TGTGCCAGCAGTGACGGCGGTTCACCCCTCCACTTT
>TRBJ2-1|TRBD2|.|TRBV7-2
CASSTRTSGSHYEQFF
TGTGCCAGCAGCACTCGGACTAGCGGGAGCCATTATGAGCAGTTCTTC
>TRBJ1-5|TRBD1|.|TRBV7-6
CASSPGGGGNQPQHF
TGTGCCAGCAGCCCCGGAGGGGGCGGCAATCAGCCCCAGCATTTT
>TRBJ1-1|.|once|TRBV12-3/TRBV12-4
CASSLFRVTEAFF
TGTGCCAGCAGCCTTTTCAGGGTCACTGAAGCTTTCTTT
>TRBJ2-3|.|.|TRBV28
CASSLDRSTDTQYF
TGTGCCAGCAGTTTAGACAGAAGCACAGATACGCAGTATTTT
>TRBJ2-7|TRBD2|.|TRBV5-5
CASSNVAGSYEQYF
TGTGCCAGCAGCAACGTAGCGGGGTCCTACGAGCAGTACTTC
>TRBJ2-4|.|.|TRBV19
CASSIGQGRAKNIQYF
TGTGCCAGTAGTATAGGGCAGGGGAGAGCCAAAAACATTCAGTACTTC
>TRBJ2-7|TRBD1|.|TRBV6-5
CASSPGTGSHEQYF
TGTGCCAGCAGTCCCGGGACAGGGTCCCACGAGCAGTACTTC
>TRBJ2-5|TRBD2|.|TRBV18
CASSPNSGGQETQYF
TGTGCCAGCTCACCTAATAGCGGGGGTCAAGAGACCCAGTACTTC
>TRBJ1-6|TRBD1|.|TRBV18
CASSRDRAEGVSPLHF
TGTGCCAGCTCTCGGGACAGGGCCGAGGGGGTTTCACCCCTCCACTTT
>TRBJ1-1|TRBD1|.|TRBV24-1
CATSAWTGAIHGGLRGNTEAFF
TGTGCCACCAGTGCCTGGACAGGGGCGATCCACGGGGGTTTAAGAGGGAACACTGAAGCTTTCTTT
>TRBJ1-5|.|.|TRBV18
CASSPQTGSNQPQHF
TGTGCCAGCTCACCACAGACAGGTAGCAATCAGCCCCAGCATTTT
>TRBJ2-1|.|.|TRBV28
CASMGRGSYNEQFF
TGTGCCAGCATGGGTAGGGGCTCCTACAATGAGCAGTTCTTC